The TCR beta chain under discussion was sequenced for a study of blood T cell repertoires in COVID-19. How the authors handled the data: Amplifying reference gene primers gave estimates of nucleated cell counts. Measured with immunoSEQ multiplex PCR; TCRdb has only the in-frame clones, and not every one. V, J and clone size reflect that table, while D and trimming were determined from the DNA. The profile shows about 38,000 clones, approximately 90% of them singletons. The CDR3 length is 13 residues. The germline V gene encodes CDR1 SGHNT and CDR2 YYREEE (reference sequence). V was clipped by 0 bases and J by 9 bases, with 10 bases between them.

The sequence came from a man in his 70s with active COVID-19. What was sequenced was peripheral blood. This chain connects TRBV5-4 to TRBJ1-5; no reliable D call. The CDR3 nucleotides read TGTGCCAGCAGCTTGGAAGGGAGGCCGCCCCAGCATTTT. Translating gives CASSLEGRPPQHF.